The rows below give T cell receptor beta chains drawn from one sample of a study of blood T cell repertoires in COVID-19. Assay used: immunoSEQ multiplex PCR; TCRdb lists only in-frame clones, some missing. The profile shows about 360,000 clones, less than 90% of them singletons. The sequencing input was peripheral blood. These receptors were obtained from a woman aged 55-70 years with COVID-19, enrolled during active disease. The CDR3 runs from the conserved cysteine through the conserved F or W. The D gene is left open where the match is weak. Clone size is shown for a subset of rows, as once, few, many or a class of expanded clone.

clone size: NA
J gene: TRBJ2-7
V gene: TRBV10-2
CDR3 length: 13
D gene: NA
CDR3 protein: CASGWGVGYEQYF
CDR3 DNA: TGCGCCAGCGGCTGGGGGGTGGGATACGAGCAGTACTTC

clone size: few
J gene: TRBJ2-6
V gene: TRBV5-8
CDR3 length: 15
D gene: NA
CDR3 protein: CASSPTGSGANVLTF
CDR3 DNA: TGTGCCAGCAGTCCTACAGGATCTGGGGCCAACGTCCTGACTTTC

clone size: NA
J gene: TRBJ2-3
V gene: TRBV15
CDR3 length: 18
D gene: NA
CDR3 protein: CATSRPWDSSSGADTQYF
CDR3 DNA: TGTGCCACCAGCAGGCCTTGGGACTCCTCGTCAGGAGCAGATACGCAGTATTTT

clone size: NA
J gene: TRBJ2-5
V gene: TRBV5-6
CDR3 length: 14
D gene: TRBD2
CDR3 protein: CASSFGRGYETQYF
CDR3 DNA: TGTGCCAGCAGCTTTGGGAGGGGCTACGAGACCCAGTACTTC

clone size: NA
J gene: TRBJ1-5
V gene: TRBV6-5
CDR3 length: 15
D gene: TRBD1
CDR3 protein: CASSSGQGDRQPQHF
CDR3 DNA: TGTGCCAGCAGCAGCGGACAGGGGGACCGTCAGCCCCAGCATTTT

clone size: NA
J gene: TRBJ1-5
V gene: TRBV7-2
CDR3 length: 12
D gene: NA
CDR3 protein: CASSSYYQPQHF
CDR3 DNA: TGTGCCAGCAGCTCCTACTATCAGCCCCAGCATTTT

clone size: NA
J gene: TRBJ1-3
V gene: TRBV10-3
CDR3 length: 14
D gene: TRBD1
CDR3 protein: CAISGQGAGNTIYF
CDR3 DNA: TGTGCCATCAGTGGACAGGGAGCGGGAAACACCATATATTTT

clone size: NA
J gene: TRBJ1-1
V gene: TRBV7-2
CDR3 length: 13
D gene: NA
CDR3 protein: CASSLQSNTEAFF
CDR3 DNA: TGTGCCAGCAGCTTACAGTCGAACACTGAAGCTTTCTTT

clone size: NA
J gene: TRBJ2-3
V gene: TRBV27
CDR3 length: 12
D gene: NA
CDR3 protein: CASRTSTDTQYF
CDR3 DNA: TGTGCCAGCAGGACTAGCACAGATACGCAGTATTTT

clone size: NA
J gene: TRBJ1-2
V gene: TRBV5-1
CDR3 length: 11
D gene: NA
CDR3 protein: CASSPDYGYTF
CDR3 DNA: TGCGCCAGCAGCCCCGACTATGGCTACACCTTC

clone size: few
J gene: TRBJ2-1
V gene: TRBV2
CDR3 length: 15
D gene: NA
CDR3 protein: CASSETGGGYNEQFF
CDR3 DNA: TGTGCCAGCAGTGAAACCGGGGGAGGCTACAATGAGCAGTTCTTC

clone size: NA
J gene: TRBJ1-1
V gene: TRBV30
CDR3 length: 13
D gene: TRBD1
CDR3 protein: CAWVRQGATEAFF
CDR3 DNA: TGTGCCTGGGTAAGACAGGGCGCCACTGAAGCTTTCTTT

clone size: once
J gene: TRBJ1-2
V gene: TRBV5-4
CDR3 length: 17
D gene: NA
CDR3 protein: CASSFEGKWGANYGYTF
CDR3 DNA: TGTGCCAGCAGCTTTGAGGGTAAATGGGGAGCTAACTATGGCTACACCTTC

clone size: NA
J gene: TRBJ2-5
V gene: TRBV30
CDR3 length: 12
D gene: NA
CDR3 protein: CAWKAQRETQYF
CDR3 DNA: TGTGCCTGGAAGGCCCAGAGGGAGACCCAGTACTTC

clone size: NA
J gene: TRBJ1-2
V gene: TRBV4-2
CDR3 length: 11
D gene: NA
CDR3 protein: CASSQAYGYTF
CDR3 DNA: TGTGCCAGCAGCCAGGCCTATGGCTACACCTTC

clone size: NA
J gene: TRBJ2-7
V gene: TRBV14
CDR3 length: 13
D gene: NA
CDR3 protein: CASSDAVSYEQYF
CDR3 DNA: TGTGCCAGCAGCGACGCGGTCAGCTACGAGCAGTACTTC

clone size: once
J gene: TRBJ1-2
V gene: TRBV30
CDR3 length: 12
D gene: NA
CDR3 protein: CAWRQRIWGYTF
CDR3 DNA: TGTGCCTGGAGGCAGAGGATTTGGGGCTACACCTTC

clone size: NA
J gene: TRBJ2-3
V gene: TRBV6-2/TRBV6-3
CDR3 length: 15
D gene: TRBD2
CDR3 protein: CASSSTSGGVNTQYF
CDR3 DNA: TGTGCCAGCAGTTCGACTAGCGGGGGGGTGAATACGCAGTATTTT

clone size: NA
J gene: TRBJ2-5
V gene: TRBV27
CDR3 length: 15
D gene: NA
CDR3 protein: CASSLTGRQGETQYF
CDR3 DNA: TGTGCCAGCAGTTTAACAGGGCGTCAGGGGGAGACCCAGTACTTC

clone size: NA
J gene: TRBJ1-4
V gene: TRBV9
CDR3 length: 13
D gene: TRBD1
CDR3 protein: CASSSGQGEKLFF
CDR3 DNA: TGTGCCAGCAGCTCAGGACAGGGGGAAAAACTGTTTTTT

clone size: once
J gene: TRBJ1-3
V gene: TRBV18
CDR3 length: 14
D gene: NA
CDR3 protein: CASSLDISGNTIYF
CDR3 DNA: TGTGCCAGCTCACTAGACATCTCTGGAAACACCATATATTTT

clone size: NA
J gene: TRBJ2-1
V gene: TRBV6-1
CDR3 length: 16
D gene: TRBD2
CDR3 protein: CASSERRLAGNNEQFF
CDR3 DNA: TGTGCCAGCAGTGAAAGAAGGCTAGCGGGGAACAATGAGCAGTTCTTC

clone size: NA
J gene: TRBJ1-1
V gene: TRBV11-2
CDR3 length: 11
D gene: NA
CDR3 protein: CASSLEGAAFF
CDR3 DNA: TGTGCCAGCAGCTTAGAGGGGGCCGCTTTCTTT

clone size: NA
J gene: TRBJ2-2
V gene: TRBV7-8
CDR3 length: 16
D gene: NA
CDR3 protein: CASSIVGDLNTGELFF
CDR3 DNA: TGTGCCAGCAGTATCGTAGGGGATTTGAACACCGGGGAGCTGTTTTTT

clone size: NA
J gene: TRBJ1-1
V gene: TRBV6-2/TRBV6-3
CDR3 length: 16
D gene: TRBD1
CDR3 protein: CASSYDRGLRNTEAFF
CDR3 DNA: TGTGCCAGCAGTTACGACAGGGGGCTCAGGAACACTGAAGCTTTCTTT

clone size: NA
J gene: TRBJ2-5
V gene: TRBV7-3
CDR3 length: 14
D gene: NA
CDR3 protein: CASSPWGPGETQYF
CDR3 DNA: TGTGCCAGCAGCCCGTGGGGGCCCGGGGAGACCCAGTACTTC

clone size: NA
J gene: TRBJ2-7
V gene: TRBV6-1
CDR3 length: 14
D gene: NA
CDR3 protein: CASSELESSYEQYF
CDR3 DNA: TGTGCCAGCAGTGAATTGGAGAGCTCCTACGAGCAGTACTTC

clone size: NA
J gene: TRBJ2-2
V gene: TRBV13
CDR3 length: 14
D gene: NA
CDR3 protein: CASSPEDTTGELFF
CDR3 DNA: TGTGCCAGCAGCCCCGAGGACACCACCGGGGAGCTGTTTTTT

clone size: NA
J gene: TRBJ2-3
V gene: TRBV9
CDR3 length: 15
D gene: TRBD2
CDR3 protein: CASSFGLAVTDTQYF
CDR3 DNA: TGTGCCAGCAGCTTCGGACTAGCGGTTACAGATACGCAGTATTTT

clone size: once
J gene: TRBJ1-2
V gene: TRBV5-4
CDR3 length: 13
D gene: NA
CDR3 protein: CASISEGGYGYTF
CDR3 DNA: TGTGCCAGCATTAGTGAGGGGGGGTACGGCTACACCTTC

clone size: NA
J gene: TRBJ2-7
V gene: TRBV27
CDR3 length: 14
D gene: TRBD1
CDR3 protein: CASSRDRNLYEQYF
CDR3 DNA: TGTGCCAGCAGTCGGGACAGAAATTTATACGAGCAGTACTTC

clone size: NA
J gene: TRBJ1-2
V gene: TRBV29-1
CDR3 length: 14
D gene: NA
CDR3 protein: CSAGEGARGYGYTF
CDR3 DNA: TGCAGCGCCGGAGAAGGGGCGCGTGGCTATGGCTACACCTTC

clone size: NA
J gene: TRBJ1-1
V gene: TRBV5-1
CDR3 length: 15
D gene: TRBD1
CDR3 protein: CASSPGQGDPGGAFF
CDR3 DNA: TGCGCCAGCAGCCCTGGACAGGGCGACCCAGGGGGAGCTTTCTTT

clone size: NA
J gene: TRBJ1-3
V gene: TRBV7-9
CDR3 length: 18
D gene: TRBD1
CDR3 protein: CASSSTRDRGDPGNTIYF
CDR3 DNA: TGTGCCAGCAGCTCTACCCGGGACAGGGGAGACCCTGGAAACACCATATATTTT

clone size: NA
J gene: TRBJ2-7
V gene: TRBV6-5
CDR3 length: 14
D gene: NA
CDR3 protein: CASKTGGLRYEQYF
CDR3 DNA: TGTGCCAGCAAAACGGGGGGCCTTAGGTACGAGCAGTACTTC

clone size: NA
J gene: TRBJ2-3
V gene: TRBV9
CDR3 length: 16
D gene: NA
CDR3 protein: CASSVGASPSTDTQYF
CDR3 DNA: TGTGCCAGCAGCGTAGGGGCTAGCCCTAGCACAGATACGCAGTATTTT

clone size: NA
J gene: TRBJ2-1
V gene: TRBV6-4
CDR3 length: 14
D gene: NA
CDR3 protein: CASKQESSYNEQFF
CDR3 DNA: TGTGCCAGCAAACAGGAGAGTTCCTACAATGAGCAGTTCTTC

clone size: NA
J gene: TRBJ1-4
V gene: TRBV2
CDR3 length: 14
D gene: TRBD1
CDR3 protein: CASRGTELNEKLFF
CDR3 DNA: TGTGCCAGCAGGGGGACAGAGCTAAATGAAAAACTGTTTTTT

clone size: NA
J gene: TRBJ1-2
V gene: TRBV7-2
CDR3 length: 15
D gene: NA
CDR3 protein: CASSLGLTTMRGYTF
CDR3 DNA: TGTGCCAGCAGCTTAGGTCTTACAACTATGCGGGGCTACACCTTC

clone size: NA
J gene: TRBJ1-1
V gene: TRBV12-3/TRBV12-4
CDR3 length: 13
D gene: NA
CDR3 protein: CASSPRGGTEAFF
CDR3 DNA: TGTGCCAGCAGTCCCCGCGGGGGGACTGAAGCTTTCTTT

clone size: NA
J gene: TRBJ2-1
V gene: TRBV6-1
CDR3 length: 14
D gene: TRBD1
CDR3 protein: CASSELDRGNEQFF
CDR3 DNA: TGTGCCAGCAGTGAATTGGACAGGGGCAATGAGCAGTTCTTC

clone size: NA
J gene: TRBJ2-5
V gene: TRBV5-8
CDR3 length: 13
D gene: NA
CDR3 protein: CASSFPQQETQYF
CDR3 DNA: TGTGCCAGCAGCTTTCCCCAGCAAGAGACCCAGTACTTC

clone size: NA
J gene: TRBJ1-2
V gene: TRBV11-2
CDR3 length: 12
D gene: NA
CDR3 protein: CASSRNRYGYTF
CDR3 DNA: TGTGCCAGCAGCCGGAACAGATATGGCTACACCTTC

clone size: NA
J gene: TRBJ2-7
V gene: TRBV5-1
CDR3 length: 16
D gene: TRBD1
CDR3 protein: CASRLLPGQSSYEQYF
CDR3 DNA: TGCGCCAGCAGACTCCTACCGGGACAGAGCTCCTACGAGCAGTACTTC

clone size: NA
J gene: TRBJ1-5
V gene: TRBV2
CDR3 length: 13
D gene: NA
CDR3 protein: CASSAQEDQPQHF
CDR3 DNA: TGTGCCAGCAGCGCACAGGAAGATCAGCCCCAGCATTTT

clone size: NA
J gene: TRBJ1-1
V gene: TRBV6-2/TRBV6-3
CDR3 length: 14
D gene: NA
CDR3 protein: CASSSPTMNTEAFF
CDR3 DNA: TGTGCCAGCAGTTCCCCCACAATGAACACTGAAGCTTTCTTT

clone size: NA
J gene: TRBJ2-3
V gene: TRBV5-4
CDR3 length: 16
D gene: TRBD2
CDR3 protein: CASSLGPSGLTDTQYF
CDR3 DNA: TGTGCCAGCAGCTTGGGTCCTAGCGGGCTCACAGATACGCAGTATTTT

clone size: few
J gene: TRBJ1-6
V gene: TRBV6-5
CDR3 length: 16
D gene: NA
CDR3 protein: CASSYSLAGISSPLHF
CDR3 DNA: TGTGCCAGCAGTTACTCGCTTGCAGGGATCAGTTCACCCCTCCACTTT